Below are 14 T cell receptor beta chains sequenced from a single sample in a study of cytomegalovirus exposure and HLA in healthy donors. Primers for the PCR totalled 60 Vbeta and 13 Jbeta. TCRdb's copy holds only in-frame clones and misses some; the assay was immunoSEQ multiplex PCR. Found here are roughly 190,000 clones; the top ten clones hold 6.5%. Input material: PBMCs. These receptors all come from a young man in good health and CMV-seronegative.

The J gene is TRBJ2-5, the V gene TRBV4-1; 10 nucleotides align to TRBD2. The J call may be faulty, since TRBJ2-7 better matches the DNA end. Germline lookup yields CDR1 MGHRA and CDR2 YSYEKL. The CDR3 has 18 residues. CDR3 protein: CASSQVVLAGVNPYEQYF. The CDR3 DNA follows: TGCGCCAGCAGCCAAGTAGTGCTAGCGGGAGTTAACCCCTACGAGCAGTACTTC.

The V and J genes are TRBV7-2 and TRBJ1-1; D is unresolved. V was trimmed by 0 bases and J by 7 bases, leaving 6 bases between them. Germline lookup yields CDR1 SGHTA and CDR2 FQGNSA. This CDR3 has 12 amino acids. The CDR3 region has the DNA TGTGCCAGCAGCTTAGCTTTCCTTGAAGCTTTCTTT. This encodes CASSLAFLEAFF. Using reference TRBV7-2 and TRBJ1-1 for the parts outside the CDR3, the full variable domain is GAGVSQSPSNKVTEKGKDVELRCDPISGHTALYWYRQSLGQGLEFLIYFQGNSAPDKSGLPSDRFSAERTGGSVSTLTIQRTQQEDSAVYLCASSLAFLEAFFGQGTRLTVV.

The genes are TRBV28 and TRBJ1-5; 8 positions agree with TRBD1. Trimming at V came to 5 bases and at J to 1 base, leaving 13 bases not matched to a gene. The germline V gene encodes CDR1 MDHEN and CDR2 SYDVKM. There are 18 residues in the CDR3. The chain's CDR3 is CASSLTKDREASNQPQHF. The CDR3 DNA sequence: TGTGCCAGCAGTCTAACCAAGGACAGGGAGGCCAGCAATCAGCCCCAGCATTTT.

The chain combines TRBV2 with TRBJ2-2; the match to TRBD2 covers 14 bases. V was clipped by 2 bases and J by 8 bases; unmatched bases: 4. Germline CDR1 SNHLY, CDR2 FYNNEI. The CDR3 extends over 16 amino acids. The CDR3, as DNA: TGTGCCAGCAGTGAAACGGGACTAGCGGGAGCGGGGGAGCTGTTTTTT. It codes for CASSETGLAGAGELFF.

The J gene is TRBJ2-3, the V gene TRBV7-7, with D perhaps given as TRBD1 or TRBD2 (7 bases each). Trimming removed 5 bases from V and 0 bases from J, with 15 bases in between. Germline V CDR1 and CDR2: SSHAT, FNYEAQ (reference sequence). The CDR3 has 16 amino acids. Written as DNA, the CDR3 is TGTGCCAGCAGCCTAGGGGGCGGGGGAAGCACAGATACGCAGTATTTT. As protein: CASSLGGGGSTDTQYF.

For this clone: One junction end disagrees with the germline gene, perhaps due to a read error. This sequence joins TRBV7-2 and TRBJ2-1; 8 bases fit TRBD1. CDR1 is SGHTA, CDR2 FQGNSA, per germline. The CDR3 length is 14 residues. The CDR3 bases are TGTGCCAGCAGCTTAGTGCGGCAGGGGGCTCCCTCTCTCTTC. This gives the protein CASSLVRQGAPSLF.

This chain connects TRBV27 to TRBJ1-5, with unresolved D. Deletions cut 0 bases from V and 0 bases from J, with 6 bases between. The CDR3 spans 15 residues. Germline V lookup: CDR1 MNHEY, CDR2 SMNVEV (reference sequence). The CDR3 here is CASSLSVYSNQPQHF. In DNA, the CDR3 is TGTGCCAGCAGTTTATCCGTTTATAGCAATCAGCCCCAGCATTTT.

This chain connects TRBV7-9 to TRBJ2-5, with TRBD1 matching 8 bases. The CDR3 runs 13 residues. Germline V CDR1 and CDR2: SEHNR, FQNEAQ (reference sequence). After removal of 4 bases from V and 5 bases from J, the junction contained 3 bases not matched to a gene. CDR3 region: CASSSRGLETQYF. The DNA for the CDR3 is TGTGCCAGCAGCTCCAGGGGGCTGGAGACCCAGTACTTC.

The chain uses TRBV7-7 and TRBJ2-5, with D tentatively TRBD2 (5 bases). Trimming stripped 5 bases from V and 5 bases from J, with 15 bases between. This CDR3 has 14 residues. Germline CDR1 is SSHAT and CDR2 is FNYEAQ (reference sequence). Here the CDR3 reads CASSPGLVLETQYF. The CDR3 DNA sequence: TGTGCCAGCAGCCCCGGACTGGTCCTGGAGACCCAGTACTTC. The variable domain in full, completed from reference TRBV7-7 and TRBJ2-5, reads GAGVSQSPRYKVTKRGQDVTLRCDPISSHATLYWYQQALGQGPEFLTYFNYEAQPDKSGLPSDRFSAERPEGSISTLTIQRTEQRDSAMYRCASSPGLVLETQYFGPGTRLLVL.

The chain employs TRBV19 and TRBJ1-1; D perhaps matches TRBD1 (5 bases). The ends were cut back, 7 bases at V and 2 bases at J, with 14 bases in the middle. Per the germline V gene, CDR1 is LNHDA and CDR2 is SQIVND (reference sequence). This CDR3 contains 14 residues. CDR3 nucleotides: TGTGCCAGTATTCGGGGGTCGGGAAACACTGAAGCTTTCTTT. This encodes CASIRGSGNTEAFF.

The chain is built from TRBV6-1 and TRBJ1-1, with TRBD1 identical over 8 bases. V lost 1 base, J lost 7 bases, and 8 bases stayed unmatched. The CDR3 consists of 15 residues. Germline V gene data show CDR1 as MNHNS and CDR2 as SASEGT. CDR3 in DNA: TGTGCCAGCAGTGAAGGGACAGGGTGGCTTAGTGAAGCTTTCTTT. It encodes CASSEGTGWLSEAFF.

V usage is TRBV9 and J usage is TRBJ2-1, with TRBD2 identical over 8 bases. The CDR3 runs to 16 residues. V shed 0 bases and J 4 bases; nucleotides not matched to a gene: 6. Germline CDR1 SGDLS, CDR2 YYNGEE. CDR3 residues: CASSVGTGGLYNEQFF. The CDR3 DNA follows: TGTGCCAGCAGCGTAGGAACGGGAGGGCTGTACAATGAGCAGTTCTTC. The entire variable domain, with the rest obtained from reference TRBV9 and TRBJ2-1, is as follows: DSGVTQTPKHLITATGQRVTLRCSPRSGDLSVYWYQQSLDQGLQFLIQYYNGEERAKGNILERFSAQQFPDLHSELNLSSLELGDSALYFCASSVGTGGLYNEQFFGPGTRLTVL.

The chain employs TRBV19 and TRBJ2-3; 7 bases line up with TRBD2. Trimming cost V 5 bases and J 2 bases; bases outside gene matches: 4. The germline CDR1 and CDR2 sequences are LNHDA and SQIVND (reference sequence). CDR3 length equals 14 residues. CDR3 loop: CASSQRGYTDTQYF. Written as DNA, the CDR3 is TGTGCCAGTAGTCAGCGGGGATACACAGATACGCAGTATTTT.

This chain connects TRBV7-2 to TRBJ1-4, with D possibly TRBD1 on 6 matching bases. The V gene's germline CDR1 is SGHTA and CDR2 FQGNSA. This CDR3 spans 17 amino acids. V dropped 5 bases and J dropped 0 bases, with 16 bases sitting between them. CDR3 coding DNA: TGTGCCAGCAGCCGCCCCGGGACATCGTCAACTAATGAAAAACTGTTTTTT. It encodes CASSRPGTSSTNEKLFF.